The T cell receptor beta chain described here comes from a study of CD8 T cells in ankylosing spondylitis. Whole-study findings and limits: Disease-linked clones bore a CD8+ phenotype and were relatively rare in peripheral blood.

Researchers built TCR beta libraries using quantitative 5'-RACE with molecular barcodes. TCRdb recomputed calls from the 5' RACE reads with MiXCR, one row per CDR3 protein. The repertoire has 200,000 to 300,000 distinct CDR3 sequences, around 7.8% of them found once; the top ten carry around 7%. The V and J ends lost 8 bases and 5 bases, in that order; junction bases with no gene match: 7. The CDR3 is made up of 12 amino acids. CDR1 is SQVTM, CDR2 ANQGSEA, per germline. Comments on this clonotype: The antigen remains unidentified.

The chain uses TRBV29-1 and TRBJ2-7; TRBD1 agrees at 9 bases. The sequenced material came from blood, either unsorted or a sorted T cell fraction (not recorded which). This clonotype was sampled from a male donor with ankylosing spondylitis or in good health (not recorded which). In DNA form, the CDR3 reads TGCAGCACCCAGGACAGGGGCCACGAGCAGTACTTC. Amino acids: CSTQDRGHEQYF.